This T cell receptor beta chain was captured in a study of Graves' ophthalmopathy and Graves' hyperthyroidism. This clonotype was found many times. What it recognizes is unknown. Trimming at V came to 1 base and at J to 5 bases, leaving 12 bases not matched to a gene. The CDR3 is 18 amino acids. Germline loops: CDR1 LGHNA, CDR2 YNFKEQ. Amplification from RNA transcripts yielded the TCR beta CDR3 regions. The authors performed first-round RT-PCR with HTBI primers and then a second-round multiplex PCR. TCRdb independently ran MiXCR on the multiplex PCR reads; one entry per CDR3 protein. Of roughly 400,000 distinct CDR3 sequences detected, approximately 18% appear once; the ten largest clones hold 2% to 2.5%. Findings of the study overall: Ophthalmopathy was separated from stable hyperthyroidism by a 13-signature model with roughly 90% sensitivity and about 79% specificity.

The source is an adult woman with stable Graves' hyperthyroidism. Sequenced input: peripheral blood. This rearrangement joins TRBV4-2 to TRBJ2-5, with TRBD2 matching over 11 bases. CDR3 protein: CASSQGDGTSGSRETQYF. CDR3 nucleotide sequence: TGTGCCAGCAGCCAAGGAGATGGTACTAGCGGGAGTCGGGAGACCCAGTACTTC.